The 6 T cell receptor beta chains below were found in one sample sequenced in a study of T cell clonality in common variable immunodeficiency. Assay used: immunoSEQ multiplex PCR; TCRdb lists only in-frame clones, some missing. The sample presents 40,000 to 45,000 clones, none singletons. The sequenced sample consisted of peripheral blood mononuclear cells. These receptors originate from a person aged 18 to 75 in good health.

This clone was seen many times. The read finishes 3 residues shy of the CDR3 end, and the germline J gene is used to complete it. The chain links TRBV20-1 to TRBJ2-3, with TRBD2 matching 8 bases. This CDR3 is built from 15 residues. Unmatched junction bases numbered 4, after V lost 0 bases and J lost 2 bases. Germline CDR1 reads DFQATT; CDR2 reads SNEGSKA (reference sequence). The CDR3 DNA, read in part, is TGCAGTGCTAGAGAGAGCGGGGGTTACACAGATACG. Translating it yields CSARESGGYTDT. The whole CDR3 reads CSARESGGYTDTQYF.

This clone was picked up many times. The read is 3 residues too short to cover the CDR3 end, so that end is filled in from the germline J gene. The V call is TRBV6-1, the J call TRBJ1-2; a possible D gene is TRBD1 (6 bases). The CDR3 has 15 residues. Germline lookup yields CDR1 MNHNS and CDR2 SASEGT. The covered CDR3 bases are TGTGCCAGCAGTGTTTTCAGGGGTTCACGCAGCGGC. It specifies CASSVFRGSRSG. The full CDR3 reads CASSVFRGSRSGYTF.

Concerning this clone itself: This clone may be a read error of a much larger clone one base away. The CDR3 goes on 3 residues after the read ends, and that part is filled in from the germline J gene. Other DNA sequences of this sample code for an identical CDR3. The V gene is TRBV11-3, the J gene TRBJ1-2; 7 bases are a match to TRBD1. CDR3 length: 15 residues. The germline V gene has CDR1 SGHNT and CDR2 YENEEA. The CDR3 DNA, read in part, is TGTGCCAGCAGCTCCCCGGACAGGCCTAACTACGGC. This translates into CASSSPDRPNYG. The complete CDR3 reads CASSSPDRPNYGYTF.

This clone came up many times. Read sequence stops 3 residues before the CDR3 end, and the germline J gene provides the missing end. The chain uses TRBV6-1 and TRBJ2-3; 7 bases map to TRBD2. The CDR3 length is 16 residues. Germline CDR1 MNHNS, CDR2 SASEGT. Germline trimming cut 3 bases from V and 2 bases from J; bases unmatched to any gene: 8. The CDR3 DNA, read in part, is TGTGCCAGCAGTGATTGGGGGGGACCGATCACAGATACG. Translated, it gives CASSDWGGPITDT. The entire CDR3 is CASSDWGGPITDTQYF.

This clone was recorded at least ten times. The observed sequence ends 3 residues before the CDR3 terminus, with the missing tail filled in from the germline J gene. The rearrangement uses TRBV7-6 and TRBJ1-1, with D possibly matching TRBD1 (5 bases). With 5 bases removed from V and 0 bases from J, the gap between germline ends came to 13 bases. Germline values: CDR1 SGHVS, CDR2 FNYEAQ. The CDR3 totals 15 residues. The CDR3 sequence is CASSRSQVMNTEAFF. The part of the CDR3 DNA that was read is TGTGCCAGCAGCCGTTCACAGGTCATGAACACTGAA.

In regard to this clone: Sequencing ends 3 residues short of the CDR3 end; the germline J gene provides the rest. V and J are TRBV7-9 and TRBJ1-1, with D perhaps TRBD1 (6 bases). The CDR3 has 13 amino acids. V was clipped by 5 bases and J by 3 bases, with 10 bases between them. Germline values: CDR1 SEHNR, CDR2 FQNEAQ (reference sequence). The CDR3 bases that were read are TGTGCCAGCAGCCGCAGACAGGACACTGAA. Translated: CASSRRQDTE. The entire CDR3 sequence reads CASSRRQDTEAFF.